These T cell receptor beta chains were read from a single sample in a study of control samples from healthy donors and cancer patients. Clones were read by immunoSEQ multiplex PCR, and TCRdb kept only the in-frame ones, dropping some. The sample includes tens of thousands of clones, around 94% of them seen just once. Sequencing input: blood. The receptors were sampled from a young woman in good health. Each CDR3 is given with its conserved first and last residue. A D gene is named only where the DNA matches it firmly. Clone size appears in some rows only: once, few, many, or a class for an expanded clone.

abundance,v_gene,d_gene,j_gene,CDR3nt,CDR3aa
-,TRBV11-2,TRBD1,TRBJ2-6,TGTGCCAGCACCCGTGCAGGGGGAACCATCGGGGCCAACGTCCTGACTTTC,CASTRAGGTIGANVLTF
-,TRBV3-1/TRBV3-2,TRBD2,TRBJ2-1,TGTGCCAGCAGCCCATCACTAGCGGGAGAGAATGAGCAGTTCTTC,CASSPSLAGENEQFF
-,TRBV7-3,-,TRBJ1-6,TGTGCCAGCAGCTTAGGGGCGGGGTTAAATTCACCCCTCCACTTT,CASSLGAGLNSPLHF
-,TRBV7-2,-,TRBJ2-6,TGTGCCAGCAGCTTGTTTAAACAGTCATCCGCGGGGGCCAACGTCCTGACTTTC,CASSLFKQSSAGANVLTF
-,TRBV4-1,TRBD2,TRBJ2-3,TGCGCCAGCCAGGGACTAAAATCCAATACGCAGTATTTT,CASQGLKSNTQYF
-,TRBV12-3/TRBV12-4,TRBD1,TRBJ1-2,TGTGCCAGCAGCCCGGGACAGTTCTATGGCTACACCTTC,CASSPGQFYGYTF
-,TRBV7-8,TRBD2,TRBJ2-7,TGTGCCAGCAGCTTAAGTTCCGGCGGGAGTCCGTCCTACGAGCAGTACTTC,CASSLSSGGSPSYEQYF
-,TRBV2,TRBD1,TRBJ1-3,TGTGCCAGCAGGCTAGTCCGGGACAGGGTGTCAGCTGGAAACACCATATATTTT,CASRLVRDRVSAGNTIYF
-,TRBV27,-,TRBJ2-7,TGTGCCAGCAGTAAACAGGGAAAACACTCCTACGAGCAGTACTTC,CASSKQGKHSYEQYF
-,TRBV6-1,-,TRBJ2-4,TGTGCCAGCAGTGAAGAGGGGTTCAGGGGTGGAGCCAAAAACATTCAGTACTTC,CASSEEGFRGGAKNIQYF
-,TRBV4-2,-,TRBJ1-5,TGTGCCAGCAGCCAAGTGTCTCAGGGTATCCAGCCCCAGCATTTT,CASSQVSQGIQPQHF
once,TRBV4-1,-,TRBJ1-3,TGCGCCAGCAGCCAGACAGGCGTCTCTGGAAACACCATATATTTT,CASSQTGVSGNTIYF
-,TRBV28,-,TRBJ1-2,TGTGCCAGCAGTTTTACCAACTATGGCTACACCTTC,CASSFTNYGYTF
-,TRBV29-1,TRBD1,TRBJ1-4,TGCAGCGTTGCTACAGGGGGTGCAGGTGAAAAACTGTTTTTT,CSVATGGAGEKLFF
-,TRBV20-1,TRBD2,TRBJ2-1,TGCAGTGCTAGAGATAAGACTAGCCAGTTCTTC,CSARDKTSQFF
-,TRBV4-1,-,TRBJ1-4,TGCGCCAGCAGCCTCACCGCGGGGGAAAAACTGTTTTTT,CASSLTAGEKLFF
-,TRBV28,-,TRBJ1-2,TGTGCCAGCGAAGCGGGGGCCCCAGCTAACTATGGCTACACCTTC,CASEAGAPANYGYTF
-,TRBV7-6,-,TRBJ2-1,TGTGCCAGCAGCGGACAGTCGGCTGAGCAGTTCTTC,CASSGQSAEQFF
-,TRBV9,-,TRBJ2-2,TGTGCCAGCAGCGTAGGGGACTCTACCTGGACGGGGGAGCTGTTTTTT,CASSVGDSTWTGELFF
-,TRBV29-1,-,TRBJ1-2,TGCAGCGTTGTAATAGCCGGGGGGCCCTATGGCTACACCTTC,CSVVIAGGPYGYTF
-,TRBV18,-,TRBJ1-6,TGTGCCAGCTCACCAATTCAGGGAAAGGGTTCACCCCTCCACTTT,CASSPIQGKGSPLHF
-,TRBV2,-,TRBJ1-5,TGTGCCAGCAGAGTCGACAGCCGCCCAAATCAGCCCCAGCATTTT,CASRVDSRPNQPQHF
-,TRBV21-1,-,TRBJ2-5,TGTGCCAGCAGCAAAGGGGACAGGGGGCGCGGGGAGACCCAGTACTTC,CASSKGDRGRGETQYF
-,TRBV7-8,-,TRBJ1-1,TGTGCCAGCAACATTAGTAAACCAAGGAACACTGAAGCTTTCTTT,CASNISKPRNTEAFF
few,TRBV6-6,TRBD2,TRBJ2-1,TGTGCCAGCACCGGTCGGGCGGGAGTGATGAATGAGCAGTTCTTC,CASTGRAGVMNEQFF
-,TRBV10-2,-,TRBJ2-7,TGCGCCAGCAGTGTAGGCAGGGGGGGCTCCTACGAGCAGTACTTC,CASSVGRGGSYEQYF
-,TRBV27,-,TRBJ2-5,TGTGCCAGCAGTTCGCCCCCTATTGAAGAGGGCGGCCAAGAGACCCAGTACTTC,CASSSPPIEEGGQETQYF
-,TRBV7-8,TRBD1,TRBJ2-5,TGTGCCAGCAGCTGGAGGTGGACAGGGACACAAGAGACCCAGTACTTC,CASSWRWTGTQETQYF
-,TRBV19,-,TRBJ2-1,TGTGCCAGTAGTATGGACAGCTTTAATGAGCAGTTCTTC,CASSMDSFNEQFF
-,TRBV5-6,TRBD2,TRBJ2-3,TGTGCCAGCAGCTTGGCGCTAGCGGGCGCCATGGTAGATACGCAGTATTTT,CASSLALAGAMVDTQYF
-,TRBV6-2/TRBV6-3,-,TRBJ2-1,TGTGCCAGCAGTTACTTAGGACTTGAGCAGTTCTTC,CASSYLGLEQFF
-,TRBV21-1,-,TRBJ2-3,TGTGCCAGCAGCAAAACGGTACTAGCGGTAAGAACAGATACGCAGTATTTT,CASSKTVLAVRTDTQYF
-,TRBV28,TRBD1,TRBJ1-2,TGTGCCAGCAGGTTAGACAGGGACTATGGCTACACCTTC,CASRLDRDYGYTF
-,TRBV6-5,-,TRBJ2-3,TGTGCCAGCAGTACGGGGGAATGGGATACGCAGTATTTT,CASSTGEWDTQYF
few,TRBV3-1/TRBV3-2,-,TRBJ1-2,TGTGCCAGCAGCCAAGGTACAGACCACTATGGCTACACCTTC,CASSQGTDHYGYTF
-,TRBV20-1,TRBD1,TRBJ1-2,TGCAGTGCTAGTGTACAGGGGGCTGGCTACACCTTC,CSASVQGAGYTF
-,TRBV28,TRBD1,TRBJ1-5,TGTGCCAGCCAAACCCCGCCGGGACAGGGACATTTT,CASQTPPGQGHF
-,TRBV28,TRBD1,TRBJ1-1,TGTGCCAGCAACACTAAGGACAGGATACAAGCTTTCTTT,CASNTKDRIQAFF
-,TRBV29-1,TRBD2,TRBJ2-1,TGCAGCGTTGATAAAGCGGGACTCTACAATGAGCAGTTCTTC,CSVDKAGLYNEQFF
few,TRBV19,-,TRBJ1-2,TGTGCCAGTACTACCCGACAGGCCGGCTACACCTTC,CASTTRQAGYTF
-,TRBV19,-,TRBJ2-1,TGTGCCAGTAGTATCCGGTACAATGAGCAGTTCTTC,CASSIRYNEQFF
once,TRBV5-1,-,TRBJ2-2,TGCGCCAGCAGCTTCGACAGGCACACCGGGGAGCTGTTTTTT,CASSFDRHTGELFF
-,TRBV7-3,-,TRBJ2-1,TGTGCCAGCAGCTTAACGCTGGGGAATGAGCAGTTCTTC,CASSLTLGNEQFF
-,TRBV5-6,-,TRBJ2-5,TGTGCCAGCAGCTTGGTCACACTTAACTATCAAGAGACCCAGTACTTC,CASSLVTLNYQETQYF
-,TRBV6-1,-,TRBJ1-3,TGTGCCAGCAGTGAACGGGGTTCTGGAAACACCATATATTTT,CASSERGSGNTIYF
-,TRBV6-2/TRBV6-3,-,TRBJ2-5,TGTGCCAGCAGTCAACCCGTAAGGACCCAGTACTTC,CASSQPVRTQYF
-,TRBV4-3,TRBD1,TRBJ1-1,TGCGCCAGCAGCCAAGAAAGGGACAGCTACACTGAAGCTTTCTTT,CASSQERDSYTEAFF